A single sample is the source of the 29 T cell receptor beta chains below, sequenced in a study of cytotoxic CD8 clonotypes in ibrutinib-treated CLL. Assay used: immunoSEQ multiplex PCR; TCRdb lists only in-frame clones, some missing. The sample contains fewer than 300,000 clones, roughly three quarters of which appear only once. This specimen consisted of PBMCs, obtained at disease progression, from a patient treated with ibrutinib. The receptors were sampled from a human donor with chronic lymphocytic leukemia.

The CDR3 reads CASRSGGTDEQFF. In nucleotides, the CDR3 is TGTGCCAGCAGGAGCGGGGGGACCGATGAGCAGTTCTTC. The gene calls are TRBV2 and TRBJ2-1; 9 positions match TRBD2. The germline V gene encodes CDR1 SNHLY and CDR2 FYNNEI. Trimming took 6 bases from V and 8 from J; bases not matched to a gene: 5. This CDR3 has 13 residues.

In its sample, this clone was seen once. J is TRBJ2-3 and V is TRBV19; maybe TRBD2 (6 bases). V was pared by 5 bases and J by 0 bases, with 15 bases between. The germline V gene has CDR1 LNHDA and CDR2 SQIVND (reference sequence). This CDR3 is 16 amino acids long. CDR3 bases: TGTGCCAGTAGTGCCGCCAGCGGGTCTAGCACAGATACGCAGTATTTT. This sequence encodes CASSAASGSSTDTQYF.

About this clone itself: Other DNA sequences in this sample translate to the same CDR3. V gene TRBV27 combines with J gene TRBJ2-1; D not certain. Trimming stripped 5 bases from V and 4 bases from J, with 3 bases between. The CDR3 consists of 11 residues. Germline lookup yields CDR1 MNHEY and CDR2 SMNVEV (reference sequence). The chain's CDR3 is CASSLYNEQFF. The CDR3 region has the DNA TGTGCCAGCAGTCTATACAATGAGCAGTTCTTC.

The table lists this clone with a few counts. The CDR3 nucleotides read TGTGCCAGCAGTTACTCGATCGGGAGGACTGAAGCTTTCTTT. It encodes CASSYSIGRTEAFF. The chain is built from TRBV6-5 and TRBJ1-1; D gene ambiguous. Germline CDR1 and CDR2: MNHEY and SVGAGI. The CDR3 length is 14 residues. V was trimmed by 0 bases and J by 5 bases, leaving 10 bases between them.

The chain joins TRBV9 to TRBJ2-7, with TRBD2 matching over 10 bases. The CDR3 totals 16 residues. CDR1 is SGDLS, CDR2 YYNGEE, per germline. Unmatched junction bases numbered 14, after V lost 4 bases and J lost 7 bases. CDR3 loop: CASSRSGAGGVEEQYF. CDR3 sequence (DNA): TGTGCCAGCAGCAGATCGGGAGCGGGAGGGGTGGAGGAGCAGTACTTC. Full variable domain (outside the CDR3, taken from reference TRBV9 and TRBJ2-7): DSGVTQTPKHLITATGQRVTLRCSPRSGDLSVYWYQQSLDQGLQFLIQYYNGEERAKGNILERFSAQQFPDLHSELNLSSLELGDSALYFCASSRSGAGGVEEQYFGPGTRLTVT.

The chain uses TRBV6-6 and TRBJ1-2, with D possibly TRBD1 on 6 matching bases. Germline-derived CDR1 and CDR2 are MNHNY and SVGAGI (reference sequence). V lost 5 bases and J lost 4, with 11 bases in between. CDR3 length: 13 amino acids. CDR3 nucleotides: TGTGCCAGCAGTCCAACAGGGAGCTATGGCTACACCTTC. This sequence encodes CASSPTGSYGYTF.

The gene calls are TRBV5-5 and TRBJ2-7; 11 nucleotides align to TRBD1. In germline, CDR1 is SGHKS, CDR2 YYEKEE (reference sequence). After removal of 1 base from V and 6 bases from J, the junction contained 3 bases not matched to a gene. The CDR3 totals 14 residues. The DNA of the CDR3 is TGTGCCAGCAGCTTGTCGGACAGGGGGCCCGAGCAGTACTTC. It translates to CASSLSDRGPEQYF.

V and J are TRBV5-6 and TRBJ2-1; D remains unclear. Trimming stripped 1 base from V and 9 bases from J, with 11 bases between. From germline, CDR1 is SGHDT and CDR2 YYEEEE. This CDR3 has 13 residues. CDR3 bases: TGTGCCAGCAGCTTGCCTTTGTGGTCTGAGCAGTTCTTC. Translated, it gives CASSLPLWSEQFF.

The chain recombines TRBV18 with TRBJ2-7; D not resolved. The germline V gene has CDR1 KGHSH and CDR2 LQKENI. The ends were cut back, 3 bases at V and 0 bases at J, with 12 bases in the middle. The CDR3 covers 15 residues. CDR3 nucleotides: TGTGCCAGCTCACCCCGGGCCCTGAGCTCCTACGAGCAGTACTTC. This translates into CASSPRALSSYEQYF.

J is TRBJ1-6 and V is TRBV6-5; D gene uncertain. The CDR3 is made up of 15 amino acids. Germline CDR1 and CDR2: MNHEY and SVGAGI. V lost 7 bases, J lost 6 bases, and 16 bases lay in between. CDR3: CASNPGGLGNSPLHF. As DNA, the CDR3 is TGTGCCAGCAACCCGGGAGGACTGGGTAATTCACCCCTCCACTTT.

In nucleotides, the CDR3 is TGTGCCAGCACCCGTCTAGGGTTAGCGGGACTACAAGAGACCCAGTACTTC. Protein sequence: CASTRLGLAGLQETQYF. The rearrangement links TRBV27 to TRBJ2-5; 8 bases match TRBD2. The CDR3 has 17 amino acids. V trimming: 7 bases; J trimming: 2 bases; junction bases outside the gene matches: 15. Germline CDR1 MNHEY, CDR2 SMNVEV (reference sequence).

V gene TRBV7-9 combines with J gene TRBJ2-7; no reliable D call. The CDR3 has 12 amino acids. The germline V and J ends were trimmed by 4 bases and 5 bases, with 9 bases remaining between them. CDR1 is SEHNR, CDR2 FQNEAQ, per germline (reference sequence). In nucleotides, the CDR3 is TGTGCCAGCAGCTGGGGAACAGACGAGCAGTACTTC. Translating it yields CASSWGTDEQYF.

V and J are TRBV2 and TRBJ2-7; a possible D gene is TRBD1 (6 bases). Trimming stripped 8 bases from V and 3 bases from J, with 17 bases between. The CDR3 loop spans 14 amino acids. Germline CDR1 is SNHLY and CDR2 is FYNNEI. Here the CDR3 DNA reads TGTGCCAGCCGATCCGGGACACACATCTACGAGCAGTACTTC. This encodes CASRSGTHIYEQYF. The variable domain in full, with the rest retrieved from reference TRBV2 and TRBJ2-7, is EPEVTQTPSHQVTQMGQEVILRCVPISNHLYFYWYRQILGQKVEFLVSFYNNEISEKSEIFDDQFSVERPDGSNFTLKIRSTKLEDSAMYFCASRSGTHIYEQYFGPGTRLTVT.

The chain carries TRBV7-9 and TRBJ1-5, with TRBD1 identical over 11 bases. Germline V gives CDR1 SEHNR, CDR2 FQNEAQ (reference sequence). The V segment lost 3 bases and the J segment 6 bases; nucleotides outside the gene matches: 1. The CDR3 consists of 14 residues. This CDR3 is CASSFGTGGQPQHF. The CDR3 DNA follows: TGTGCCAGCAGCTTCGGGACAGGGGGTCAGCCCCAGCATTTT.

CDR3: CASSSRTSGRVDTQYF. CDR3 nucleotides: TGTGCCAGCAGCTCCCGGACTAGCGGGAGGGTCGATACGCAGTATTTT. This chain links TRBV7-2 with TRBJ2-3, with TRBD2 matching 15 bases. The CDR3 loop spans 16 amino acids. CDR1 and CDR2 from the germline V gene are SGHTA and FQGNSA. The V gene end was trimmed by 4 bases and the J gene end by 6 bases; junction bases not matched to a gene: 5.

The chain recombines TRBV4-3 with TRBJ2-1, with D possibly called TRBD1 or TRBD2 (5 bases each). Germline CDR1 and CDR2: LGHNA and YSLEER. Trimming pared 4 bases from V and 11 bases from J, leaving 18 bases between. There are 14 residues in the CDR3. The CDR3 DNA sequence: TGCGCCAGCAGCCCATGGGACGCCTTGGGGAAGCAGTTCTTC. It yields the protein CASSPWDALGKQFF.

In this sample, this clone turned up a few times. V is TRBV7-3 and J is TRBJ2-3; D is undetermined. V lost 1 base and J 2 bases, leaving 7 bases between the germline ends. The CDR3 loop spans 14 amino acids. Germline assignment: CDR1 SGHTA and CDR2 FQGTGA. The CDR3 DNA follows: TGTGCCAGCAGCTTAATCGGTCCCACAGATACGCAGTATTTT. It specifies CASSLIGPTDTQYF.

This chain connects TRBV28 to TRBJ2-7; D remains ambiguous. Trimming pared 3 bases from V and 5 bases from J, leaving 11 bases between. The CDR3 has 13 amino acids. Germline V gives CDR1 MDHEN, CDR2 SYDVKM. CDR3 residues: CASSFPPMDEQYF. As DNA, the CDR3 is TGTGCCAGCAGTTTCCCTCCTATGGACGAGCAGTACTTC.

This chain's CDR3 is CASSTPSGGYTGELFF. CDR3 in DNA: TGTGCCAGTAGTACGCCGTCAGGGGGCTACACCGGGGAGCTGTTTTTT. The chain is built from TRBV19 and TRBJ2-2, with 8 bases matching TRBD1. There are 16 residues in the CDR3. CDR1 LNHDA and CDR2 SQIVND come from the germline V gene (reference sequence). V dropped 4 bases and J dropped 3; count of bases not matched to a gene: 7. The whole variable domain, filled in from reference TRBV19 and TRBJ2-2, reads DGGITQSPKYLFRKEGQNVTLSCEQNLNHDAMYWYRQDPGQGLRLIYYSQIVNDFQKGDIAEGYSVSREKKESFPLTVTSAQKNPTAFYLCASSTPSGGYTGELFFGEGSRLTVL.

The chain is built from TRBV7-2 and TRBJ2-4; no reliable D call. Trimming cost V 2 bases and J 9 bases, with 5 bases left between them. The CDR3 is made up of 11 amino acids. CDR1 SGHTA and CDR2 FQGNSA come from the germline V gene. CDR3 sequence reads: CASSLQSIQYF. DNA of the CDR3: TGTGCCAGCAGCTTACAGTCCATTCAGTACTTC.

The chain employs TRBV5-1 and TRBJ2-1; 10 bases agree with TRBD1. Trimming cost V 0 bases and J 4 bases; bases outside gene matches: 16. This CDR3 has 20 residues. Germline lookup yields CDR1 SGHRS and CDR2 YFSETQ. The CDR3 loop is CASSLGFYSTGTGDYNEQFF. CDR3 DNA: TGCGCCAGCAGCTTGGGGTTCTATAGTACGGGGACAGGGGATTACAATGAGCAGTTCTTC.

CDR3 coding DNA: TGTGCCAGCAGCTCGGGACTAGGGAACACCGGGGAGCTGTTTTTT. Protein: CASSSGLGNTGELFF. V and J are TRBV9 and TRBJ2-2, with 8 bases aligning to TRBD2. Per germline, CDR1 SGDLS and CDR2 YYNGEE. The CDR3 spans 15 residues. With 4 bases clipped from V and 1 base from J, the junction kept 3 bases outside the gene matches.

The V call is TRBV5-6, the J call TRBJ1-1; no definite D call. V was cut by 6 bases and J by 0 bases, with 15 bases left in between. This CDR3 comprises 15 residues. Per germline, CDR1 SGHDT and CDR2 YYEEEE. CDR3 protein: CASNPGRGLNTEAFF. The CDR3 DNA reads TGTGCCAGCAACCCAGGTCGGGGTTTGAACACTGAAGCTTTCTTT.

This clone was picked up one time. The chain joins TRBV5-1 to TRBJ2-5, with D possibly TRBD2 on 5 matching bases. The germline CDR1 and CDR2 sequences are SGHRS and YFSETQ. With 0 bases removed from V and 4 bases from J, the gap between germline ends came to 13 bases. This CDR3 contains 15 residues. CDR3 protein: CASSLAAGSPETQYF. CDR3 sequence (DNA): TGCGCCAGCAGCTTGGCCGCGGGTAGTCCAGAGACCCAGTACTTC.

The V call is TRBV15, the J call TRBJ2-1; 11 positions match TRBD2. V trimming: 5 bases; J trimming: 7 bases; junction bases outside the gene matches: 7. Germline-derived CDR1 and CDR2 are LNHNV and YYDKDF (reference sequence). The CDR3 consists of 15 residues. DNA of the CDR3: TGTGCCACCAGCCTTAGCGGGAGGGGGGAAAATGAGCAGTTCTTC. Its translation: CATSLSGRGENEQFF.

This clone is a singleton in its sample. The chain combines TRBV6-5 with TRBJ2-7, with no clear D. Germline V gene lookup returns CDR1 MNHEY and CDR2 SVGAGI. The V and J ends lost 10 bases and 2 bases respectively, with 15 bases between them. The CDR3 sequence is 13 residues long. CDR3 residues: CATAPPPTYEQYF. The CDR3 nucleotides are TGTGCCACCGCTCCTCCCCCGACCTACGAGCAGTACTTC.

The chain recombines TRBV9 with TRBJ2-2, with 10 bases fitting TRBD2. V shed 2 bases, J shed 6 bases, and the junction held 4 bases outside the gene matches. The germline CDR1 and CDR2 sequences are SGDLS and YYNGEE. The CDR3 is 15 amino acids. The CDR3 DNA sequence: TGTGCCAGCAGCGTGGTTAGCGGGGGGTCCGGGGAGCTGTTTTTT. This codes for CASSVVSGGSGELFF.

CDR3 protein: CASSLVLGLNYEQYF. DNA for the CDR3: TGTGCCAGCAGCTTGGTGCTGGGACTAAATTACGAGCAGTACTTC. This rearrangement joins TRBV5-6 to TRBJ2-7, with 7 positions matching TRBD2. This CDR3 is 15 amino acids long. Germline assignment: CDR1 SGHDT and CDR2 YYEEEE. V gave up 0 bases and J gave up 4 bases; unmatched junction bases: 7.

The chain has TRBV11-2 and TRBJ2-2, with D uncertain. The germline gives CDR1 SGHAT, CDR2 FQNNGV. The CDR3 spans 11 residues. Trimming removed 5 bases from V and 4 bases from J, with 2 bases in between. The DNA of the CDR3 is TGTGCCAGCAGCCTCACCGGGGAGCTGTTTTTT. It is translated as CASSLTGELFF.